These 19 T cell receptor beta chains originate from one sample sequenced in a study of shared T cell receptors in the human thymus. The table came from immunoSEQ multiplex PCR; TCRdb's copy has only in-frame clones and leaves some out. The data contain hundreds of thousands of clones, about 90% of them singletons. These data also featured in a second study, about human thymus T cells.

The specimen sequenced was thymocytes. Every receptor here comes from a boy in the first two years of life with a congenital heart defect.

This clone was observed a single time. The rearrangement links TRBV5-4 to TRBJ1-2; D ambiguous. V was clipped by 1 base and J by 3 bases, with 7 bases between them. This CDR3 comprises 13 residues. Germline CDR1 SGHNT, CDR2 YYREEE (reference sequence). The CDR3 reads CASSLTRDYGYTF. The DNA of the CDR3 is TGTGCCAGCAGCTTGACGAGAGACTATGGCTACACCTTC.

The chain links TRBV10-1 to TRBJ2-1; 12 nucleotides match TRBD1. The CDR3 loop spans 13 amino acids. CDR1 is WNHNN and CDR2 is SYGVQD in the germline V gene (reference sequence). With V trimmed by 6 bases and J by 9 bases, 3 bases remained unmatched. The CDR3 loop is CASRGTGGCEQFF. The CDR3 DNA reads TGCGCCAGCAGGGGGACAGGGGGCTGTGAGCAGTTCTTC.

V is TRBV30 and J is TRBJ2-3; the D gene is possibly TRBD2 (5 bases). This CDR3 is built from 15 residues. Trimming shortened V by 5 bases and J by 3 bases, and 18 bases separated the two germline ends. CDR1 and CDR2 from the germline V gene are GTSNPN and SVGIG (reference sequence). Here the CDR3 DNA reads TGTGCCTGGTTACCGACCGGGGTTGGGACAGATACGCAGTATTTT. This encodes CAWLPTGVGTDTQYF.

This clone was counted between two and nine times. The chain couples TRBV4-3 to TRBJ2-7; TRBD2 matches at 10 bases. J gave up 4 bases and V 2 bases, and 5 bases lay outside the gene matches. CDR1 and CDR2 (germline): LGHNA, YSLEER. The CDR3 is 15 amino acids. The CDR3 DNA reads TGCGCCAGCAGCCAATCTAGCGGGGGACAGTACGAGCAGTACTTC. Protein product: CASSQSSGGQYEQYF.

V gene TRBV14 combines with J gene TRBJ2-7, with 7 bases aligning to TRBD2. Germline CDR1 is SGHDN and CDR2 is FVKESK. V shed 2 bases, J shed 3 bases, and the junction held 7 bases outside the gene matches. The CDR3 has 15 residues. CDR3 in DNA: TGTGCCAGCAGCCAAAAACGCGGACTAGACTACGAGCAGTACTTC. It yields the protein CASSQKRGLDYEQYF.

This chain joins TRBV10-3 and TRBJ2-7; 7 positions match TRBD2. This CDR3 region has 17 residues. Trimming removed 2 bases from V and 2 bases from J; junction bases left unmatched: 12. Germline CDR1 is ENHRY and CDR2 is SYGVKD. The CDR3 region is CAISETYLADNPYEQYF. The CDR3 coding sequence is TGTGCCATCAGTGAGACCTATCTAGCGGATAACCCCTACGAGCAGTACTTC.

This chain links TRBV4-1 with TRBJ2-2; 7 positions agree with TRBD2. The V gene end was trimmed by 0 bases and the J gene end by 0 bases; junction bases not matched to a gene: 10. Germline assignment: CDR1 MGHRA and CDR2 YSYEKL. The CDR3 runs 19 residues. For the CDR3, the DNA is TGCGCCAGCAGCCAAGAAAGAGAGGGAGGGCTTCCGAACACCGGGGAGCTGTTTTTT. As protein: CASSQEREGGLPNTGELFF.

This clone was detected only once. The V gene is TRBV7-6, the J gene TRBJ1-4, with 9 bases lining up with TRBD1. Germline CDR1 SGHVS, CDR2 FNYEAQ. The trim removed 5 bases at V and 8 bases at J, leaving 12 bases unmatched. This CDR3 spans 16 amino acids. CDR3 nucleotide sequence: TGTGCCAGCAGCAGTCCCATACAGGGGGCAGGGGAAAAACTGTTTTTT. It codes for CASSSPIQGAGEKLFF.

This chain joins TRBV7-2 and TRBJ2-5; TRBD2 aligns across 9 bases. This CDR3 contains 16 residues. J was trimmed by 4 bases and V by 2 bases; bases with no gene match: 8. CDR1 is SGHTA, CDR2 FQGNSA, per germline. In DNA form, the CDR3 reads TGTGCCAGCAGCTTAATCAGAAAGACTAGCGGAGAGACCCAGTACTTC. Its translation: CASSLIRKTSGETQYF.

This chain connects TRBV2 to TRBJ1-1, with 7 bases fitting TRBD1. Looked up from germline, CDR1 is SNHLY and CDR2 is FYNNEI. Trimming removed 3 bases from V and 0 bases from J; junction bases left unmatched: 4. CDR3 size: 15 residues. Written as DNA, the CDR3 is TGTGCCAGCAGTGACAGGGGGGAGGTGAACACTGAAGCTTTCTTT. It specifies CASSDRGEVNTEAFF.

The J gene is TRBJ1-2, the V gene TRBV4-1; 7 bases are shared with TRBD1. CDR1 is MGHRA, CDR2 YSYEKL, per germline. After removal of 0 bases from V and 7 bases from J, the junction contained 8 bases not matched to a gene. CDR3 length: 15 residues. The CDR3 loop is CASSQDKGAGGGYTF. The CDR3 nucleotides are TGCGCCAGCAGCCAAGATAAAGGGGCAGGGGGTGGCTACACCTTC.

V gene TRBV4-2 combines with J gene TRBJ1-1; 7 nucleotides match TRBD1. The CDR3 has 17 residues. The junction had 11 bases not matched to a gene; V was cut back by 3 bases and J by 1 base. The germline V gene has CDR1 LGHNA and CDR2 YNFKEQ. The CDR3 DNA reads TGTGCCAGCAGCCATTCCGACAGGGAAAGATGGAACACTGAAGCTTTCTTT. As protein: CASSHSDRERWNTEAFF.

The gene calls are TRBV18 and TRBJ1-1, with TRBD1 matching over 9 bases. The trim removed 3 bases at V and 1 base at J, leaving 3 bases unmatched. The length of the CDR3 is 15 residues. In germline, CDR1 is KGHSH, CDR2 LQKENI. The CDR3 DNA reads TGTGCCAGCTCACCGTTGACAGGGGGGAACACTGAAGCTTTCTTT. Amino acid sequence: CASSPLTGGNTEAFF.

This chain joins TRBV14 and TRBJ2-7; D is undetermined. Germline values: CDR1 SGHDN, CDR2 FVKESK. Trimming removed 1 base from V and 2 bases from J, with 12 bases in between. This CDR3 is 15 amino acids long. The CDR3 sequence is CASSQGYPGTYEQYF. CDR3 sequence (DNA): TGTGCCAGCAGCCAAGGGTATCCAGGAACCTACGAGCAGTACTTC.

The rearrangement links TRBV6-1 to TRBJ2-5; D ambiguous. Between the trimmed V and J ends, which lost 2 bases and 5 bases, there was a span of 15 bases. The CDR3 has 15 amino acids. The germline V gene encodes CDR1 MNHNS and CDR2 SASEGT. CDR3 amino acids: CASSEYLGPTETQYF. DNA of the CDR3: TGTGCCAGCAGTGAATATCTCGGCCCGACTGAGACCCAGTACTTC.

The chain employs TRBV9 and TRBJ2-2; 9 positions agree with TRBD1. The CDR3 has 16 residues. Losses at the gene ends were 1 base for V and 7 bases for J; bases not matched to a gene: 8. The V gene's germline CDR1 is SGDLS and CDR2 YYNGEE. In DNA form, the CDR3 reads TGTGCCAGCAGCGTACAACAGGGGGCGGACATCGGGGAGCTGTTTTTT. Protein: CASSVQQGADIGELFF.

This clone was recorded once. The chain joins TRBV7-8 to TRBJ2-7, with a tentative D call TRBD1 (5 bases). The CDR3 is 14 residues long. The V end was cut by 4 bases, the J end by 3 bases, with 13 bases between. Germline loops: CDR1 SGHVS, CDR2 FQNEAQ. Here the CDR3 DNA reads TGTGCCAGCAGCTCTAGGGGTTATCGCTACGAGCAGTACTTC. This encodes CASSSRGYRYEQYF.

The DNA for the CDR3 is TGTGCCAGCAGCCGCCGGGACAGCTACAATGAGCAGTTCTTC. Translating it yields CASSRRDSYNEQFF. The rearrangement joins TRBV9 to TRBJ2-1; TRBD1 agrees at 7 bases. Germline V gene lookup returns CDR1 SGDLS and CDR2 YYNGEE. J gave up 3 bases and V 4 bases, and 4 bases lay outside the gene matches. This CDR3 contains 14 residues. Filled out from reference TRBV9 and TRBJ2-1, the complete variable domain reads DSGVTQTPKHLITATGQRVTLRCSPRSGDLSVYWYQQSLDQGLQFLIQYYNGEERAKGNILERFSAQQFPDLHSELNLSSLELGDSALYFCASSRRDSYNEQFFGPGTRLTVL.

The chain uses TRBV29-1 and TRBJ2-1; D might be TRBD2 (6 bases). Trimming cost V 3 bases and J 9 bases, with 15 bases left between them. The CDR3 consists of 13 residues. The germline gives CDR1 SQVTM, CDR2 ANQGSEA. CDR3 sequence reads: CSVETLARSEQFF. Written as DNA, the CDR3 is TGCAGCGTTGAGACCCTAGCGCGGAGTGAGCAGTTCTTC.